Each of the 6 T cell receptor beta chains below was sequenced from the same sample in a study of cytomegalovirus exposure and HLA in healthy donors. The PCR used 60 Vbeta and 13 Jbeta primers. Profiling relied on immunoSEQ multiplex PCR, and the TCRdb table lists in-frame clones only, not all of them. The sample has more than 100,000 clones; 77% are singletons. Sequences were obtained from PBMCs. The receptors come from a middle-aged woman in good health and CMV-seronegative.

V usage is TRBV28 and J usage is TRBJ2-7; D unclear. Trimming removed 6 bases from V and 9 bases from J, with 15 bases in between. Germline V gene lookup returns CDR1 MDHEN and CDR2 SYDVKM. The length of the CDR3 is 12 residues. CDR3 DNA sequence: TGTGCCAGCAGCCTCCTGAGCAGGTGGCAGTACTTC. Protein: CASSLLSRWQYF.

The chain couples TRBV4-2 to TRBJ2-4, with TRBD1 identical over 7 bases. Per germline, CDR1 LGHNA and CDR2 YNFKEQ. With V trimmed by 1 base and J by 5 bases, 8 bases remained unmatched. The CDR3 runs 16 residues. The CDR3 sequence is CASSQVPGQGENIQYF. Here the CDR3 DNA reads TGTGCCAGCAGCCAAGTGCCGGGGCAGGGGGAAAACATTCAGTACTTC.

The chain couples TRBV9 to TRBJ1-2; D gene unclear. This CDR3 comprises 15 residues. Trimming took off 0 bases at V and 4 bases at J, with 13 bases between the two ends. The germline V gene encodes CDR1 SGDLS and CDR2 YYNGEE. CDR3 coding DNA: TGTGCCAGCAGCGTAGGGGTTGAGGGCTCCTATGGCTACACCTTC. Protein sequence: CASSVGVEGSYGYTF.

The V call is TRBV2, the J call TRBJ2-2; possibly TRBD2 for D (6 bases). This CDR3 has 16 residues. Trimming shortened V by 7 bases and J by 0 bases, and 15 bases separated the two germline ends. Germline assignment: CDR1 SNHLY and CDR2 FYNNEI. The CDR3 spells CASKSPGTANTGELFF. The CDR3 DNA follows: TGTGCCAGCAAGAGCCCCGGGACTGCGAACACCGGGGAGCTGTTTTTT.

This clone was counted between two and nine times. The chain recombines TRBV10-3 with TRBJ2-1, with a weak D call TRBD2 (6 bases). V was clipped by 4 bases and J by 5 bases, with 15 bases between them. The CDR3 has 15 amino acids. The germline V gene encodes CDR1 ENHRY and CDR2 SYGVKD. CDR3 in DNA: TGTGCCATCAGTGGGCAGTTGGGGGGAAACAATGAGCAGTTCTTC. Amino acids: CAISGQLGGNNEQFF.

This chain joins TRBV5-1 and TRBJ1-1, with TRBD1 matching over 8 bases. Unmatched junction bases numbered 7, after V lost 2 bases and J lost 4 bases. Looked up from germline, CDR1 is SGHRS and CDR2 is YFSETQ. CDR3 length: 15 residues. This chain's CDR3 is CASSFGQGPATEAFF. The CDR3 DNA reads as TGCGCCAGCAGCTTCGGACAGGGTCCGGCCACTGAAGCTTTCTTT.